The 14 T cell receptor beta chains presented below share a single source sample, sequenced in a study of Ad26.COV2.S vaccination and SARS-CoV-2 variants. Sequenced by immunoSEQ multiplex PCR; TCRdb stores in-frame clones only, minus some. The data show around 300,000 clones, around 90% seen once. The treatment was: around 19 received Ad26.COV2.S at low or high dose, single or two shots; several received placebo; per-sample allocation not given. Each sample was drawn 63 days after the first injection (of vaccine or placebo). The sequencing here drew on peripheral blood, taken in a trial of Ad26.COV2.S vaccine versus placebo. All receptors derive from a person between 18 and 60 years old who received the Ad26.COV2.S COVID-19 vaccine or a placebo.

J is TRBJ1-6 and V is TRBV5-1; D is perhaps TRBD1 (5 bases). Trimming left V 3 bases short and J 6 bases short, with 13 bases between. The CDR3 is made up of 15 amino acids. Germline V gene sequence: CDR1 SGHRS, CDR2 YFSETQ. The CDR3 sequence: CASSSGTLGNSPLHF. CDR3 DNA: TGCGCCAGCAGCTCCGGGACCTTGGGTAATTCACCCCTCCACTTT.

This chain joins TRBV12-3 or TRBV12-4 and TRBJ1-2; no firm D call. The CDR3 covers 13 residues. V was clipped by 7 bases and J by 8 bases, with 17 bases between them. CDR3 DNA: TGTGCCAGCACCCCCGAATCCCGGTTGGGCTACACCTTC. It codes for CASTPESRLGYTF.

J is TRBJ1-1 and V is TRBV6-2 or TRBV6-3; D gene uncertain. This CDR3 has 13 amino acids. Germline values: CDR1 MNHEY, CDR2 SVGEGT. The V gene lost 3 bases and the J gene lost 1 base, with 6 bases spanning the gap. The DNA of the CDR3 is TGTGCCAGCAGTTATGTCCCGAACACTGAAGCTTTCTTT. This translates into CASSYVPNTEAFF.

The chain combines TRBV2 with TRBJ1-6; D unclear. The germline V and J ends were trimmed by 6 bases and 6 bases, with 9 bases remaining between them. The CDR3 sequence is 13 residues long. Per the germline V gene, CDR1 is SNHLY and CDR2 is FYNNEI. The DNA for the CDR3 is TGTGCCAGCAGGCAGGAGCTTAATTCACCCCTCCACTTT. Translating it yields CASRQELNSPLHF.

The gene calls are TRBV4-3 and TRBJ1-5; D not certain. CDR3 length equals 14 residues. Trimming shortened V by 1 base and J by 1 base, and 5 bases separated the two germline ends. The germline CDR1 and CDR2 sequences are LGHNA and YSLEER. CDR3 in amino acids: CASSQVGSNQPQHF. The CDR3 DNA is TGCGCCAGCAGCCAAGTCGGAAGCAATCAGCCCCAGCATTTT.

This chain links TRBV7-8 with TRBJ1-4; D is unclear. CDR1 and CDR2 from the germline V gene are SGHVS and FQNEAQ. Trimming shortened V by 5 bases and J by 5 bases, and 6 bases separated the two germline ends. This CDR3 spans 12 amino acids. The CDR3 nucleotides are TGTGCCAGCAGCCCCCGAAATGAAAAACTGTTTTTT. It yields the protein CASSPRNEKLFF.

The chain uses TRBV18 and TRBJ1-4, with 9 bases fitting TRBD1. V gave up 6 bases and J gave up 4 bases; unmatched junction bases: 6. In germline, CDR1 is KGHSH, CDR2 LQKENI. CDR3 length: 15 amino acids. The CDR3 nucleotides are TGTGCCAGCTCTCCGGGACAGGGAGGTAATGAAAAACTGTTTTTT. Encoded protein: CASSPGQGGNEKLFF.

CDR3 region: CASSQLGGSYEQYF. In DNA form, the CDR3 reads TGTGCCAGCAGCCAACTCGGGGGGTCCTACGAGCAGTACTTC. The chain recombines TRBV14 with TRBJ2-7, with 7 bases identical to TRBD2. The CDR3 contains 14 residues. Germline V gene data show CDR1 as SGHDN and CDR2 as FVKESK. After removal of 2 bases from V and 1 base from J, the junction contained 2 bases not matched to a gene.

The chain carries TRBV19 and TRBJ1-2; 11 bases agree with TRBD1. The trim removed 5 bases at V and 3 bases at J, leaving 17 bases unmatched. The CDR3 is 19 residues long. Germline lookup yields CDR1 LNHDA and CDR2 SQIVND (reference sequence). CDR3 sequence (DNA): TGTGCCAGTAGTCACCGACCGGACAGGGGGCTGGGTGATTACTATGGCTACACCTTC. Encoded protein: CASSHRPDRGLGDYYGYTF.

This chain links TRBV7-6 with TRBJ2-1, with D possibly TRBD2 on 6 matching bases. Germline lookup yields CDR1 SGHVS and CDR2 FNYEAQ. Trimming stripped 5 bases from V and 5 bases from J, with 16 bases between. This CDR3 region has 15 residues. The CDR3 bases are TGTGCCAGCAGCCCCGGGACTCTCCGTGACAATGAGCAGTTCTTC. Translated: CASSPGTLRDNEQFF.

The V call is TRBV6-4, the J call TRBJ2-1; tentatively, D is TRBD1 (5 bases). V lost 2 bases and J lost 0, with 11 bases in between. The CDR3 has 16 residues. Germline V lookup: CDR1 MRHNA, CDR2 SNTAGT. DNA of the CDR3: TGTGCCAGCAGTGACAGGGGCGGCTACTCCTACAATGAGCAGTTCTTC. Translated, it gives CASSDRGGYSYNEQFF.

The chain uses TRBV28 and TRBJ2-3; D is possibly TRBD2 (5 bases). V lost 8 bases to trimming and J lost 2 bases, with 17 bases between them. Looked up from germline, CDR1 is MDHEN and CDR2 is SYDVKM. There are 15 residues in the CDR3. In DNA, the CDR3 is TGTGCCAGCTATAGCGACCCACGCATCACAGATACGCAGTATTTT. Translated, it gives CASYSDPRITDTQYF.

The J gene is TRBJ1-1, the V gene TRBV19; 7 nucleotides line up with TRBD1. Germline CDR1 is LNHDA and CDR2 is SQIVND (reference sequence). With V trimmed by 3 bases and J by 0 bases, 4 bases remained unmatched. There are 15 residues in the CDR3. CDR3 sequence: CASSIRGTVNTEAFF. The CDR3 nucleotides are TGTGCCAGTAGTATCAGGGGGACAGTGAACACTGAAGCTTTCTTT. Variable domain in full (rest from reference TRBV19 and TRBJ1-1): DGGITQSPKYLFRKEGQNVTLSCEQNLNHDAMYWYRQDPGQGLRLIYYSQIVNDFQKGDIAEGYSVSREKKESFPLTVTSAQKNPTAFYLCASSIRGTVNTEAFFGQGTRLTVV.

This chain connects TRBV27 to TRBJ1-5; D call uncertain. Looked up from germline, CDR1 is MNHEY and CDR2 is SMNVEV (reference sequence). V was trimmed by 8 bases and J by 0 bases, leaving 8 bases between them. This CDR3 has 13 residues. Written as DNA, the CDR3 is TGTGCCAGCGGGGAATATAGCAATCAGCCCCAGCATTTT. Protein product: CASGEYSNQPQHF.